This is a list of T cell receptor beta chains from one sample in a study of OX40 agonist ivuxolimab in advanced cancers. The protocol was immunoSEQ multiplex PCR, while the TCRdb copy is restricted to in-frame clones and leaves out a portion. The table includes fewer than 70,000 clones, roughly nine tenths detected once. The sample in question was CD4+ or CD8+ T cells sorted from blood, obtained in a trial of the OX40 agonist ivuxolimab. Every receptor here comes from an adult with an advanced solid tumor such as melanoma, head and neck, liver or kidney cancer. Both conserved end residues are part of each CDR3. Fields, in order: clone size, J gene, D gene, V gene, CDR3 DNA, CDR3 protein. A D gene is named only where the DNA matches it firmly. Expanded clones are given a class, and other clones once, few, many or no size at all.

NA TRBJ2-2 NA TRBV5-1 TGCGCCAGCAGCTTCCCAGGAGATTTTAACACCGGGGAGCTGTTTTTT CASSFPGDFNTGELFF
NA TRBJ2-1 TRBD2 TRBV5-4 TGTGCCAGCAGCTTGTACGGGGGGGGACTAGGCGAGGATGAGCAGTTCTTC CASSLYGGGLGEDEQFF
NA TRBJ2-1 NA TRBV19 TGTGCCAGTAGTATAACCCCCGCGGCTCTCAATGAGCAGTTCTTC CASSITPAALNEQFF
NA TRBJ2-3 NA TRBV6-5 TGTGCCAGCACCTTCGGAGGGGGCACAGATACGCAGTATTTT CASTFGGGTDTQYF
NA TRBJ2-1 TRBD2 TRBV7-9 TGTGCCAGCAGCTTATCGGGAGGCCCCCACAATGAGCAGTTCTTC CASSLSGGPHNEQFF
NA TRBJ2-5 NA TRBV28 TGTGCCAGCAGTAGCCCGGAGACCCAGTACTTC CASSSPETQYF
NA TRBJ2-7 TRBD1 TRBV7-9 TGTGCCAGCAACCTCGCCGGGACAGGCTACGAGCAGTACTTC CASNLAGTGYEQYF
NA TRBJ2-7 TRBD2 TRBV5-4 TGTGCCAGCAGCTTTCGGACTAGCGACTACGAGCAGTACTTC CASSFRTSDYEQYF
NA TRBJ2-6 NA TRBV4-1 TGCGCCAGCAGCGTCGGAGGGGCCAACGTCCTGACTTTC CASSVGGANVLTF
once TRBJ1-3 NA TRBV5-1 TGCGCCAGCAGCTTGGGGGGCGCTGACTCTGGAAACACCATATATTTT CASSLGGADSGNTIYF
NA TRBJ1-3 NA TRBV9 TGTGCCAGCAGCCCGGAATTCTCCTCTGGAAACACCATATATTTT CASSPEFSSGNTIYF
NA TRBJ1-1 TRBD1 TRBV7-8 TGTGCCAGCAGTTTGCGCAGGGGGTTGAACACTGAAGCTTTCTTT CASSLRRGLNTEAFF
NA TRBJ2-3 NA TRBV14 TGTGCCAGCAGCCAAGTCACAGATACGCAGTATTTT CASSQVTDTQYF
NA TRBJ2-3 TRBD1 TRBV4-1 TGCGCCAGCAGCCCGCGGACAGGGGGCGAGAGCACAGATACGCAGTATTTT CASSPRTGGESTDTQYF
NA TRBJ2-7 NA TRBV6-6 TGTGCCACGAAGAACTACGAGCAGTACTTC CATKNYEQYF
once TRBJ2-3 TRBD2 TRBV7-3 TGTGCCAGCAGCTTAATAGCGGGGGGAGGCACAGATACGCAGTATTTT CASSLIAGGGTDTQYF
NA TRBJ1-1 TRBD1 TRBV27 TGTGCCAGCAGTTCGATGCGAGACAGGGGAGCTGAAGCTTTCTTT CASSSMRDRGAEAFF
NA TRBJ2-7 NA TRBV28 TGTGCCAGCAGCACACCCCGGGTAGGCATAAACAACTCCTACGAGCAGTACTTC CASSTPRVGINNSYEQYF
NA TRBJ1-1 NA TRBV27 TGTGCCAGCAGTTTAGGGACCGATAACACTGAAGCTTTCTTT CASSLGTDNTEAFF
NA TRBJ1-2 TRBD1 TRBV4-1 TGCGCCAGCAGCCAAGTAGGGACAGGGGGCTCCCACTCCTTC CASSQVGTGGSHSF
NA TRBJ2-1 NA TRBV7-9 TGTGCCAGCAGCCCGATGGACAATGAGCAGTTCTTC CASSPMDNEQFF
NA TRBJ2-1 NA TRBV6-4 TGTGCCAGCAGTGACGGCGAAAGCTCCTACAATGAGCAGTTCTTC CASSDGESSYNEQFF
once TRBJ2-3 TRBD2 TRBV7-2 TGTGCCAGCAGATCTCTCCTAGCGGGCACAGATACGCAGTATTTT CASRSLLAGTDTQYF
once TRBJ1-6 NA TRBV9 TGTGCCAGCAGCGATATCGGGGGTGGTGATTCACCCCTCCACTTT CASSDIGGGDSPLHF
NA TRBJ2-4 NA TRBV11-2 TGTGCCAGCAGCGAAACCCCCTCGGGAAACATTCAGTACTTC CASSETPSGNIQYF
once TRBJ2-5 NA TRBV7-9 TGTGCCAGCAGCTTATGGTCGGCGGGACTCGAGGGCCAAGAGACCCAGTACTTC CASSLWSAGLEGQETQYF
NA TRBJ1-2 NA TRBV7-8 TGTGCCAGCAGCTTATTCCTGAACTATGGCTACACCTTC CASSLFLNYGYTF
NA TRBJ1-1 NA TRBV9 TGTGCCAGCAGCTCGGGGGTGCAGGGCACTGAAGCTTTCTTT CASSSGVQGTEAFF
NA TRBJ1-2 NA TRBV15 TGTGCCACCAGCAGGTCCAGGAGCAGAAACTATGGCTACACCTTC CATSRSRSRNYGYTF
NA TRBJ1-4 NA TRBV18 TGTGCCAGCTCACCTTCGGGAGGCTTGGTGGCTGAAAAACTGTTTTTT CASSPSGGLVAEKLFF
NA TRBJ1-1 NA TRBV27 TGTGCCAGCAGTTTAGGAGCGAACACTGAAGCTTTCTTT CASSLGANTEAFF
NA TRBJ2-3 NA TRBV21-1 TGTGCCAGCAGCAAAGGCCTAGCGGGAGGCCCTACAAACACAGATACGCAGTATTTT CASSKGLAGGPTNTDTQYF
once TRBJ2-3 TRBD1 TRBV13 TGTGCCAGCAGCTTAGGAACAAGGGGGCCAGATACGCAGTATTTT CASSLGTRGPDTQYF
NA TRBJ1-2 NA TRBV7-9 TGTGCCAGCAGCTTAGGGACAGTCTATGGCTACACCTTC CASSLGTVYGYTF
NA TRBJ1-4 TRBD1 TRBV15 TGTGCCACCAGCAGAGATTCGGTGGGTGTAATGGGGACAGAGAATGAAAAACTGTTTTTT CATSRDSVGVMGTENEKLFF
NA TRBJ2-7 TRBD1 TRBV13 TGTGCCAGCAGCTTAGCAGGGACAGGGTCCTACGAGCAGTACTTC CASSLAGTGSYEQYF
NA TRBJ1-1 NA TRBV7-9 TGTGCCAGCAGCCAAAACACTGAAGCTTTCTTT CASSQNTEAFF
NA TRBJ2-7 NA TRBV28 TGTGCCAGCAGGTATTCAGGGCGTTACGAGCAGTACTTC CASRYSGRYEQYF
NA TRBJ1-2 NA TRBV2 TGTGCCAGCAAACTCTCTGGTTCAGATAACTATGGCTACACCTTC CASKLSGSDNYGYTF
NA TRBJ2-1 TRBD2 TRBV28 TGTGCCAGCAGTCCGACTAGCGGGGGACCCTTCTATGAGCAGTTCTTC CASSPTSGGPFYEQFF